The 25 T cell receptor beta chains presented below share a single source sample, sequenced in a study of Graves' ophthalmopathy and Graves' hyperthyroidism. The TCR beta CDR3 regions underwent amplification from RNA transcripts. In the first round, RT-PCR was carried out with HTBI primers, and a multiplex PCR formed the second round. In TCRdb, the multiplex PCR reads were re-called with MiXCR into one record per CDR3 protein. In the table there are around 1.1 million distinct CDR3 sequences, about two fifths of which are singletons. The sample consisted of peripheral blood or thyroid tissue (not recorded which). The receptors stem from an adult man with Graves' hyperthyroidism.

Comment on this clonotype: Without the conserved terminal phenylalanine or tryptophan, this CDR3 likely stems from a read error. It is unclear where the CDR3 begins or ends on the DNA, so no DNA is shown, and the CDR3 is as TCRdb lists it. The CDR3 sequence: CSVGGTGQSFY. The chain uses TRBV29-1 and TRBJ1-1; TRBD1, as called in the table, went unchecked against the DNA. Per the germline V gene, CDR1 is SQVTM and CDR2 is ANQGSEA. The CDR3 numbers 11 amino acids, ends counted.

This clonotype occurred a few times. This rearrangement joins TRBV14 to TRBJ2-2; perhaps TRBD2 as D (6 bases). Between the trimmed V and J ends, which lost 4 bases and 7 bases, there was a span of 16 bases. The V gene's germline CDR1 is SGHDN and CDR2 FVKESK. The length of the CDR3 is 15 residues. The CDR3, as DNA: TGTGCCAGCAGCCGGGCGTTAGCGGTTTTCGGGGAGCTGTTTTTT. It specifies CASSRALAVFGELFF.

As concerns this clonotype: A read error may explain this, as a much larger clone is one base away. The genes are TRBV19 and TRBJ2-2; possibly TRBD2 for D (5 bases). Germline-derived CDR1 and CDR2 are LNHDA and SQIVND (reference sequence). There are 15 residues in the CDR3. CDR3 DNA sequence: TGTGTCAGTAGTAACGGGGAGTGGGCCACCGGGGAGCTGTTTTTT. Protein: CVSSNGEWATGELFF.

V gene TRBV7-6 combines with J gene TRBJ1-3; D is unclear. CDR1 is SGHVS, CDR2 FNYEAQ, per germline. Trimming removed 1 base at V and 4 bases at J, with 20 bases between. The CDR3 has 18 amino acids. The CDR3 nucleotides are TGTGCCAGCAGCTTAGTCCACCCTGATGGAGGATCCGGAAACACCATATATTTT. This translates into CASSLVHPDGGSGNTIYF.

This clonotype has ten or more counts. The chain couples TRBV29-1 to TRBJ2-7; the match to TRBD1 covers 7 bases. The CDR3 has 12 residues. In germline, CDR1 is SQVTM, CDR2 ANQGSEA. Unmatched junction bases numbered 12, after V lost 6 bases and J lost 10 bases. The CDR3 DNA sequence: TGCAGCGTATCCTTGGGACAGTACTATCAGTACTTC. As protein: CSVSLGQYYQYF.

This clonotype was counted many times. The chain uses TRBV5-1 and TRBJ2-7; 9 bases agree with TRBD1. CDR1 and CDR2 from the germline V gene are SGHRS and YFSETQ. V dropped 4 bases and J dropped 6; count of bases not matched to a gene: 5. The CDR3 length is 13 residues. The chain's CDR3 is CASSRGTGIEQYF. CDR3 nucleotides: TGCGCCAGCAGCCGGGGGACAGGGATCGAGCAGTACTTC.

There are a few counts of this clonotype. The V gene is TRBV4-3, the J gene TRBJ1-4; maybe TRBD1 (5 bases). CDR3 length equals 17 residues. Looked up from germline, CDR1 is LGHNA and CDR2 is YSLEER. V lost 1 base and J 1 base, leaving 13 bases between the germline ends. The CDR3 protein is CASSQGTLGGTNEKLFF. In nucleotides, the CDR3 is TGCGCCAGCAGCCAAGGCACCCTGGGGGGAACTAATGAAAAACTGTTTTTT.

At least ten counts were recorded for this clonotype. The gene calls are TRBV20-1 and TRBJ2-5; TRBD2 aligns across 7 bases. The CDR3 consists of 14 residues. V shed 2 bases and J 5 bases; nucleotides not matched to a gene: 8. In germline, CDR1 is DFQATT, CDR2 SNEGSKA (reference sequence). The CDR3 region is CSARRRGDWETQYF. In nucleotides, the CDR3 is TGCAGTGCTAGAAGACGGGGGGACTGGGAGACCCAGTACTTC.

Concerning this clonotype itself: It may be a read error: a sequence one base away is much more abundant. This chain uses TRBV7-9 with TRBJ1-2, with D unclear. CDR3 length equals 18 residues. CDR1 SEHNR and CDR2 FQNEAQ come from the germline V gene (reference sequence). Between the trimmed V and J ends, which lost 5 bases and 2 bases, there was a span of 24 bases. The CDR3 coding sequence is TGTGCCAGCAGCCTTGGAAGCCAGCGACCGCTAGAGAACTATGGCTACACCTTC. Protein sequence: CASSLGSQRPLENYGYTF.

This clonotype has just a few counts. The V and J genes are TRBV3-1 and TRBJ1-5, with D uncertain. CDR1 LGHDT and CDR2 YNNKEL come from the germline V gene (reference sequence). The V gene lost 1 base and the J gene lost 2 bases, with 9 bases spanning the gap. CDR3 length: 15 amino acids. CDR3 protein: CASSQATSGNQPQHF. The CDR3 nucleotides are TGTGCCAGCAGCCAAGCAACCTCAGGCAATCAGCCCCAGCATTTT.

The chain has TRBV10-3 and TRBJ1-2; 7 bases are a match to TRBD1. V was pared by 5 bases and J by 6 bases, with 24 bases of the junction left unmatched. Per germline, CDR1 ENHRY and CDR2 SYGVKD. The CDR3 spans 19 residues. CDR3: CAISPTTLRQGGPLNGYTF. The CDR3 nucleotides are TGTGCCATCAGTCCAACTACCCTGCGGCAGGGGGGGCCCCTGAATGGCTACACCTTC.

The CDR3 DNA sequence: TGCGCCAGCAGCGGGAGGAACAAAGAGACCCAGTACTTC. Its translation: CASSGRNKETQYF. The rearrangement links TRBV5-1 to TRBJ2-7, with D possibly TRBD2 on 6 matching bases. The J call may not be correct, given that the DNA end is closer to TRBJ2-5. The CDR3 totals 13 residues. The germline gives CDR1 SGHRS, CDR2 YFSETQ.

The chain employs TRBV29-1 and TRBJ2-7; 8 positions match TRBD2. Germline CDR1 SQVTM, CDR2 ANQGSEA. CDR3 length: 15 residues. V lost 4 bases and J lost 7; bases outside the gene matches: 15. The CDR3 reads CSVGEREYSYNEQYF. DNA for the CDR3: TGCAGCGTTGGAGAGCGGGAGTACTCCTACAATGAGCAGTACTTC.

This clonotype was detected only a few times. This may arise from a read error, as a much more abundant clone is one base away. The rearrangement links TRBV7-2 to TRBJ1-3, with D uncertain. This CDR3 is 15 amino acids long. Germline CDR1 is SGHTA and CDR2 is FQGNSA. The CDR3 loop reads CANSLVLSSGNTIYF. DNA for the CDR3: TGTGCCAACAGCTTAGTTCTGAGCTCTGGAAACACCATATATTTT.

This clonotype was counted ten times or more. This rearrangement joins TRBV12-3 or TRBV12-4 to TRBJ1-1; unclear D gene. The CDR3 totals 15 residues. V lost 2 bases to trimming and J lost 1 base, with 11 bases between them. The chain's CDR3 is CASSLIGKGNTEAFF. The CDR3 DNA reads TGTGCCAGCAGTTTAATCGGCAAGGGGAACACTGAAGCTTTCTTT.

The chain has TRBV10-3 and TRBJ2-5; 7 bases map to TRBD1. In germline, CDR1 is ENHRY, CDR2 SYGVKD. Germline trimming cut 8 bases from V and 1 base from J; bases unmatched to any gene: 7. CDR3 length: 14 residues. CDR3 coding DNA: TGTGCCATCGCGAGACAGGGCACCCAAGAGACCCAGTACTTC. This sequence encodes CAIARQGTQETQYF.

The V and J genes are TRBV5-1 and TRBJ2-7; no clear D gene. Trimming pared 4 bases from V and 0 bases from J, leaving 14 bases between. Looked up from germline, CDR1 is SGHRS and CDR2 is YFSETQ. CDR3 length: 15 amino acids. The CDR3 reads CASSTGPTSSYEQYF. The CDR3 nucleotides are TGCGCCAGCAGCACCGGACCGACGAGCTCCTACGAGCAGTACTTC.

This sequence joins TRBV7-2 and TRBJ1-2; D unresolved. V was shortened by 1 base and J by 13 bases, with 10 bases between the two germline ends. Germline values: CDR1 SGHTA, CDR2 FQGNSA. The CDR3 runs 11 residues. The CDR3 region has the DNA TGTGCCAGCAGCTTAGTGGGTGGGCGCACCTTC. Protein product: CASSLVGGRTF.

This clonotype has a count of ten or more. The CDR3 DNA reads TGTGCCAGCAGCGGATGGACAGGGCTGAGTGGCTACACCTTC. Protein sequence: CASSGWTGLSGYTF. This chain uses TRBV9 with TRBJ1-2, with 8 bases that match TRBD1. Germline CDR1 and CDR2: SGDLS and YYNGEE. CDR3 length equals 14 residues. V lost 3 bases, J lost 7 bases, and 8 bases stayed unmatched.

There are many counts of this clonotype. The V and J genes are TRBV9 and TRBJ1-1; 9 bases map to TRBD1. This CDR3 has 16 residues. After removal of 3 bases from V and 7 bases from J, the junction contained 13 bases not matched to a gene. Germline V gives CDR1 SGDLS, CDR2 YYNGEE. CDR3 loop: CASSAGQGTGSGEAFF. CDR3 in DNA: TGTGCCAGCAGCGCCGGACAGGGGACCGGGTCGGGTGAAGCTTTCTTT.

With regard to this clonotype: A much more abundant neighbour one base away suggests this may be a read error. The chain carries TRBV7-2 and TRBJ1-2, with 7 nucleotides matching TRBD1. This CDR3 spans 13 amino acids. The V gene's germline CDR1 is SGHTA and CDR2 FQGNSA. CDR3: CASKTGTVYDVLF. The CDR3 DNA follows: TGTGCCAGCAAAACCGGGACAGTATACGATGTGCTCTTC.

The CDR3 DNA is TGCGCCAGCATAAGCACGGGTACCAGAGAAGAGACCCAGTACTTC. Its protein product is CASISTGTREETQYF. The genes are TRBV10-2 and TRBJ2-5, with no clear D. The V end lost 7 bases, the J end lost 3 bases, and 18 bases lay between the germline ends. CDR3 length: 15 amino acids. CDR1 and CDR2 (germline): WSHSY, SAAADI.

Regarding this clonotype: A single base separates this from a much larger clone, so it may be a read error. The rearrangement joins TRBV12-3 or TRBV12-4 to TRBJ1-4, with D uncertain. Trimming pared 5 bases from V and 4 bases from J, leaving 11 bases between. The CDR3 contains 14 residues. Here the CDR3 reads CASSLRVDNEKLFF. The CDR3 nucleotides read TGTGCCAGCAGTCTTCGGGTGGATAATGAAAAACTGTTTTTT.

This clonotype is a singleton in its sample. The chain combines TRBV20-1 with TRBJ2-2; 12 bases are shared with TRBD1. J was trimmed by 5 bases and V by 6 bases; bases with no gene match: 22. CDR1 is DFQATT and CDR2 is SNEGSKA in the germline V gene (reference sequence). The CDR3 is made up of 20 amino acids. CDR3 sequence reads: CSAQDKGTGGLYSITGELFF. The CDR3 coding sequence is TGCAGTGCCCAAGACAAAGGGACAGGGGGCCTATATTCTATAACCGGGGAGCTGTTTTTT.

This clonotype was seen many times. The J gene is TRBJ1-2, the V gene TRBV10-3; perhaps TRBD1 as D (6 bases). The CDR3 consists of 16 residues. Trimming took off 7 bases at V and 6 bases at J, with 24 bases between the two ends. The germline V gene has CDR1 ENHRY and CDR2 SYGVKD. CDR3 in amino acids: CAIKDPPGQLGDGYTF. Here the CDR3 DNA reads TGTGCCATCAAGGACCCCCCCGGACAGCTCGGGGATGGCTACACCTTC.